The sample holds many counts of the clone carrying this T cell receptor (delta chain). What it binds is not known. The protein given by TCRdb reflects a much larger clone and differs at residue 8 from this DNA's translation, likely from a read error; the protein shown is the DNA's translation. TCRdb reanalysed the multiplex PCR reads with CATT. This table holds around 57,000 delta-chain clones, approximately 1.5% found once. Looked up from germline, CDR1 is TSWWSYY and CDR2 is QGS. CDR3 size: 19 residues. V lost 2 bases, J lost 1 base, and 14 bases stayed unmatched. The sample belongs to a study of γδ T cells in repeated Plasmodium falciparum infection. Across the whole study: Over roughly 600 days, donors received four mosquito-bite P. falciparum NF54 infections. Some Malian samples span acute malaria episodes; others come from no-transmission periods. Findings and caveats of the study: Compared with Australian children, Malian Vdelta2-negative repertoires seemed more clonal, less diverse, less shared. Vgamma9/Vdelta2+ T cells showed a stable polyclonal repertoire with shared TCRgamma sequences.

Bulk repertoires came from Vgamma9/Vdelta2+ or Vdelta2-negative gammadelta T cells flow-sorted from PBMC. The chain employs TRDV1 and TRDJ1; 9 nucleotides match TRDD3. Sample: gamma-delta T cells from blood. The sequence derives from a pool of human donors (malaria-infected and uninfected, not separated). The CDR3 protein is CALGERIIRGIPPTDKLIF. CDR3 bases: TGTGCTCTTGGGGAAAGGATCATTAGGGGGATACCGCCCACCGATAAACTCATCTTT.